A single sample gave rise to the 16 T cell receptor beta chains below, sequenced in a study of T-cell reconstitution after alpha-beta-depleted transplantation in children. The TCRbeta library incorporated unique molecular identifiers. TCRdb itself ran the PCR reads through MiXCR, one entry per CDR3 protein. The sample records about 460,000 distinct CDR3 sequences, approximately 13% being singletons. This specimen consisted of PBMCs from the stem cell graft donor, obtained from the stem cell graft. The source of these receptors is a human donor who donated a stem cell graft to a child with combined immunodeficiency.

This sequence joins TRBV4-3 and TRBJ2-6, with TRBD1 matching over 11 bases. With V trimmed by 3 bases and J by 0 bases, 4 bases remained unmatched. The CDR3 length is 18 residues. CDR1 is LGHNA, CDR2 YSLEER, per germline. The CDR3 region is CASSHGQGAISGANVLTF. In DNA form, the CDR3 reads TGCGCCAGCAGCCACGGACAGGGGGCCATCTCTGGGGCCAACGTCCTGACTTTC.

The chain has TRBV2 and TRBJ1-1; tentative D call: TRBD1 (6 bases). V lost 6 bases, J lost 3 bases, and 14 bases lay in between. This CDR3 region has 14 residues. The germline CDR1 and CDR2 sequences are SNHLY and FYNNEI. CDR3 protein: CASRWDTLDTEAFF. The CDR3 DNA follows: TGTGCCAGCAGGTGGGACACTTTGGACACTGAAGCTTTCTTT.

The V call is TRBV12-3 or TRBV12-4, the J call TRBJ2-7, with 8 positions matching TRBD1. With 8 bases clipped from V and 3 bases from J, the junction kept 3 bases outside the gene matches. CDR3 size: 12 residues. In DNA form, the CDR3 reads TGTGCCAGCGCCGGACAGGGCTACGAGCAGTACTTC. Its protein is CASAGQGYEQYF.

V is TRBV25-1 and J is TRBJ1-5, with no clear D. The CDR3 runs to 14 residues. Looked up from germline, CDR1 is MGHDK and CDR2 is SYGVNS. Between the trimmed V and J ends, which lost 0 bases and 6 bases, there was a span of 9 bases. CDR3 residues: CASSEYGESQPQHF. For the CDR3, the DNA is TGTGCCAGCAGTGAATATGGGGAGAGTCAGCCCCAGCATTTT.

This clonotype was found many times. This sequence joins TRBV3-1 and TRBJ1-1; no definite D call. Germline CDR1 and CDR2: LGHDT and YNNKEL (reference sequence). The CDR3 runs 15 residues. V shed 3 bases and J shed 4 bases, with 15 bases lying between them. This CDR3 is CASSQPGFSITEAFF. The CDR3 DNA sequence: TGTGCCAGCAGCCAGCCGGGATTCTCGATCACTGAAGCTTTCTTT.

This rearrangement joins TRBV7-2 to TRBJ2-1; tentative D call: TRBD2 (6 bases). The CDR3 is 14 amino acids. V was clipped by 1 base and J by 8 bases, with 12 bases between them. Germline assignment: CDR1 SGHTA and CDR2 FQGNSA. The CDR3 nucleotides are TGTGCCAGCAGCTTAGAGGGCGGGATATATGAGCAGTTCTTC. Its translation: CASSLEGGIYEQFF.

This clonotype was counted ten times or more. In DNA, the CDR3 is TGTGCCACCAGTGATTTGGTGGGTTTCCAGCATTTT. Amino acids: CATSDLVGFQHF. The chain combines TRBV24-1 with TRBJ1-5; no firm D call. V was shortened by 0 bases and J by 12 bases, with 8 bases between the two germline ends. Germline loops: CDR1 KGHDR, CDR2 SFDVKD. The CDR3 sequence is 12 residues long.

There are a few counts of this clonotype. The CDR3 DNA sequence: TGTGCCAGCAGCCAAGCAGACGGCCGATTCACAGATACGCAGTATTTT. Its translation is CASSQADGRFTDTQYF. The chain has TRBV21-1 and TRBJ2-3. TRBV21-1 has pseudogene status. The CDR3 is made up of 16 amino acids.

This chain connects TRBV3-1 to TRBJ2-2; no firm D call. V was trimmed by 3 bases and J by 11 bases, leaving 16 bases between them. The CDR3 is made up of 14 amino acids. CDR1 and CDR2 (germline): LGHDT, YNNKEL (reference sequence). CDR3 sequence reads: CASSHPGGAGELFF. The DNA for the CDR3 is TGTGCCAGCAGCCACCCAGGCGGAGCAGGAGAGCTGTTTTTT.

This chain connects TRBV20-1 to TRBJ2-5, with a possible D match to TRBD1 (5 bases). From germline, CDR1 is DFQATT and CDR2 SNEGSKA (reference sequence). The CDR3 contains 14 residues. V was trimmed by 6 bases and J by 1 base, leaving 15 bases between them. For the CDR3, the DNA is TGCAGTGCAGTAGACCTACAGGCCCAAGAGACCCAGTACTTC. Translated: CSAVDLQAQETQYF.

Only a few counts were recorded for this clonotype. The chain employs TRBV25-1 and TRBJ1-1; D might be TRBD1 (6 bases). Trimming stripped 3 bases from V and 1 base from J, with 12 bases between. Looked up from germline, CDR1 is MGHDK and CDR2 is SYGVNS. CDR3 length equals 15 residues. CDR3 sequence reads: CASSEGWGPNTEAFF. The CDR3 DNA reads TGTGCCAGCAGTGAGGGTTGGGGGCCGAACACTGAAGCTTTCTTT.

This chain joins TRBV6-4 and TRBJ2-1; 7 nucleotides match TRBD2. This CDR3 contains 16 residues. The trim removed 5 bases at V and 6 bases at J, leaving 13 bases unmatched. Germline V lookup: CDR1 MRHNA, CDR2 SNTAGT. The CDR3 DNA is TGTGCCAGCAGTCCATCAAACCTAGCGGAGCTCAATGAGCAGTTCTTC. Protein product: CASSPSNLAELNEQFF.

This clonotype was counted only a few times. This chain joins TRBV28 and TRBJ2-5, with unresolved D. Germline V gives CDR1 MDHEN, CDR2 SYDVKM. The CDR3 is made up of 12 amino acids. Trimming took 7 bases from V and 4 from J, leaving 10 bases between them. The CDR3 DNA reads TGTGCCAGCACAGAGAACGTAGAGACCCAGTACTTC. Encoded protein: CASTENVETQYF.

This chain joins TRBV6-1 and TRBJ2-1, with TRBD1 matching over 8 bases. V lost 5 bases, J lost 8 bases, and 11 bases stayed unmatched. CDR3 length: 15 amino acids. From germline, CDR1 is MNHNS and CDR2 SASEGT. CDR3 nucleotide sequence: TGTGCCAGCAGTCAAGGGACAGGTGTGGTCCATGAGCAGTTCTTC. Translated: CASSQGTGVVHEQFF.

In its sample, this clonotype was seen a few times. J is TRBJ2-2 and V is TRBV7-9, with D uncertain. CDR3 length: 14 amino acids. Trimming stripped 4 bases from V and 4 bases from J, with 10 bases between. Germline V lookup: CDR1 SEHNR, CDR2 FQNEAQ (reference sequence). CDR3 bases: TGTGCCAGCAGCTCCCTTCGAGCCACCGGGGAGCTGTTTTTT. It codes for CASSSLRATGELFF.

This chain joins TRBV5-1 and TRBJ2-3; D is undetermined. Per the germline V gene, CDR1 is SGHRS and CDR2 is YFSETQ. Trimming pared 2 bases from V and 4 bases from J, leaving 8 bases between. The CDR3 runs to 13 residues. This chain's CDR3 is CASSFEGADTQYF. Written as DNA, the CDR3 is TGCGCCAGCAGCTTCGAAGGCGCAGATACGCAGTATTTT.